Given below is one T cell receptor (beta chain) in context. The method was immunoSEQ multiplex PCR; TCRdb's version includes in-frame clones alone and lacks a portion of them. The table lists 75,000 to 90,000 clones, around 80% of them singletons. The record originates from a study of blood T cell repertoires in COVID-19. Germline CDR1 is MNHEY and CDR2 is SMNVEV (reference sequence). This CDR3 contains 14 residues. Trimming removed 5 bases at V and 5 bases at J, with 15 bases between. The receptor was isolated from a man between 60 and 75 years old with COVID-19, enrolled during active disease. The rearrangement links TRBV27 to TRBJ2-5; maybe TRBD2 (6 bases). Sequencing was carried out using peripheral blood. CDR3 in amino acids: CASSTTGLLETQYF. The CDR3 DNA reads as TGTGCCAGCAGTACTACAGGACTACTGGAGACCCAGTACTTC.